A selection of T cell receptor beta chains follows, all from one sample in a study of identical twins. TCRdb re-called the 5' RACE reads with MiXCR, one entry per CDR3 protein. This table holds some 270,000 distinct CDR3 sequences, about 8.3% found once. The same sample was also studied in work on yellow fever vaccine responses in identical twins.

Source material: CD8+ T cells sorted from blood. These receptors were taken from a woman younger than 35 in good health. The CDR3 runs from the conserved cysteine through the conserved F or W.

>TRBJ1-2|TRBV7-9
CASSSDTLANYGYTF
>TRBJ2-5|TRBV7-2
CASSLGYGKETQYF
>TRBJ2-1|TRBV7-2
CASSLEGAEPAAEQFF
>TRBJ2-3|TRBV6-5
CASSYSSGGFTDTQYF
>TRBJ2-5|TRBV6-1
CASTGQGPETQYF
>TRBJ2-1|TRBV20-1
CSAQPGLVNEQFF
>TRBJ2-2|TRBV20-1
CSAPDRVQTGELFF
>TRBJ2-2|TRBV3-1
CASSQLDVGRVAGELFF
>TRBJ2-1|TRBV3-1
CASCQGRLAGSNEQFF
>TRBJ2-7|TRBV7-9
CASSLERWEQYF
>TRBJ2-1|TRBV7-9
CASSFKAGAYNEQFF
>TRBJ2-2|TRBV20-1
CSARASGGNTGELFF
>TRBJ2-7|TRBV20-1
CSARDKQAGAPYEQYF
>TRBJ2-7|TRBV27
CASSLGRIYEQYF
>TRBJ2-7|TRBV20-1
CSARGQGGLYEQYF
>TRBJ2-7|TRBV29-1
CSAVTGYEQYF
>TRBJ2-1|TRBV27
CASSLSLAGVRNEQFF
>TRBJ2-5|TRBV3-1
CASSQDVEGRETQYF
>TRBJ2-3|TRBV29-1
CSVDGPMEGDTQYF
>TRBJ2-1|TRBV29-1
CSVAVAGHEQFF
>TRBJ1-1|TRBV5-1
CASSLWMGGQGLRTEAFF
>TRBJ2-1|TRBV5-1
CASRGQEDEQFF
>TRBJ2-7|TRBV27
CASSSWRETYEQYF
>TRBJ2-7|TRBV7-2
CASSDTTGYEQYF
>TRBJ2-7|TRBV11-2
CASSLERVDGGPIYEQYF
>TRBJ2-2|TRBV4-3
CASSQDTVAGGTGELFF
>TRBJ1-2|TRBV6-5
CASSYSSYPGNPNYGYTF
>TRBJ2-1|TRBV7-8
CASSPPLTGYNEQFF
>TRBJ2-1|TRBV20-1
CSARIRGYNEQFF
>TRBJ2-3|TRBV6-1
CASTSGGRTDTQYF
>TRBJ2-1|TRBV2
CASRPAGANNEQFF
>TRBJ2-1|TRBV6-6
CASSANEQFF
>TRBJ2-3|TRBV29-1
CSVPDEPGGISDTQYF
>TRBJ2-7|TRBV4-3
CASSQGAGGYEQYF
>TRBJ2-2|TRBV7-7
CASSFSGSIGELFF
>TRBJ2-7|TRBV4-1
CASSPERGSSYEQYF
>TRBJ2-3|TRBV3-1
CASSQDQQPDTQYF
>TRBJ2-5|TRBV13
CASSSGGGGETQYF
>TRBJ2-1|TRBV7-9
CASSLGGLSNEQFF
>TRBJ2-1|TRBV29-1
CSSLIRNHNEQFF
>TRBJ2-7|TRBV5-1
CASSTPQTGGEYEQYF
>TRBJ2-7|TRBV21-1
CASSKSLSREQYF
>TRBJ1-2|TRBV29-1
CSVEDRDSRRTF
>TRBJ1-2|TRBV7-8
CASSSFGDDYGYTF
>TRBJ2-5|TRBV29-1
CSVPSYGRGQETQYF
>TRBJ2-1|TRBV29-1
CSTEGIATYNEQFF
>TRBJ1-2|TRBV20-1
CSARWGANGYTF
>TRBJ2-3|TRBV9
CASSVAFKRGGRDTDTQYF
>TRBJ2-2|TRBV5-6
CASSLKFGAPGELFF
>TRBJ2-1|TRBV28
CASSSGLAGDYEQFF
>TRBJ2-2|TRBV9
CASSPFEGELFF